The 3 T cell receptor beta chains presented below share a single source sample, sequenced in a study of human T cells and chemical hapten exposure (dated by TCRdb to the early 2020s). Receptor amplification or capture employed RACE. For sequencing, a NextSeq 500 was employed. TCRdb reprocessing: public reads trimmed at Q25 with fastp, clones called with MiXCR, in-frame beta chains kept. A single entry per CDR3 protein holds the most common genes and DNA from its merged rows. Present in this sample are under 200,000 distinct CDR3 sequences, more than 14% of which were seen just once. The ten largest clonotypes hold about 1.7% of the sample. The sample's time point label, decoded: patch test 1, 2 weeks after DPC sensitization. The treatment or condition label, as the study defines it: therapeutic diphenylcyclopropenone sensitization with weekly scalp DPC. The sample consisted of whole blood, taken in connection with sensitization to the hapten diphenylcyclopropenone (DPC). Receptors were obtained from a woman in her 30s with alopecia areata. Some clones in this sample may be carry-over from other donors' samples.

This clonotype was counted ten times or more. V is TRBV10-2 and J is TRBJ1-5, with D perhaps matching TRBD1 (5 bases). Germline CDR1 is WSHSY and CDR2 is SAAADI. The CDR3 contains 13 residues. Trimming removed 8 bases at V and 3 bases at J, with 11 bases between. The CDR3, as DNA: TGCGCCAGCCGTCGGGGGTTCAATCAGCCCCAGCATTTT. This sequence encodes CASRRGFNQPQHF.

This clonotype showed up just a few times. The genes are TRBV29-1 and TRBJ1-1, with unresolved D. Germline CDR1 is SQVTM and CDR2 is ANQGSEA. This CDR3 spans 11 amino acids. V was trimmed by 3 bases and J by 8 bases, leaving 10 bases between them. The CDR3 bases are TGCAGCGTTGATGTCAGGACCGAAGCTTTCTTT. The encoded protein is CSVDVRTEAFF.

As DNA, the CDR3 is TGTGCCAGCTCAAAAAAAGGGGAAGGGAGTTCGGAGCTGTTTTTT. Residues: CASSKKGEGSSELFF. This rearrangement joins TRBV6-6 to TRBJ2-2; perhaps D is TRBD1 or TRBD2 (5 bases each). V lost 8 bases to trimming and J lost 10 bases, with 23 bases between them. The CDR3 covers 15 residues. Germline CDR1 and CDR2: MNHNY and SVGAGI (reference sequence).